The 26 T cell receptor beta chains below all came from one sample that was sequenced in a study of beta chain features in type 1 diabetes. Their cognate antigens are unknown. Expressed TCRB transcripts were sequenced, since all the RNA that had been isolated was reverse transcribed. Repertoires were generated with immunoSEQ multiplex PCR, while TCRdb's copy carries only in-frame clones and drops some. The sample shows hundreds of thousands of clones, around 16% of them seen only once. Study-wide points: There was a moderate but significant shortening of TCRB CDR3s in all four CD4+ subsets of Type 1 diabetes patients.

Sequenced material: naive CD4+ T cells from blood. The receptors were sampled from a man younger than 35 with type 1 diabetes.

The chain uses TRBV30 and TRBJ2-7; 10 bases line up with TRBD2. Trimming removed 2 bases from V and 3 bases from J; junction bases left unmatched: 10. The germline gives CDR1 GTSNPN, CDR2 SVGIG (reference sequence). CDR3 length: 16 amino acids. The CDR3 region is CAWSLKSGLALYEQYF. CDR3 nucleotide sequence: TGTGCCTGGAGTCTAAAATCGGGACTAGCGCTCTACGAGCAGTACTTC.

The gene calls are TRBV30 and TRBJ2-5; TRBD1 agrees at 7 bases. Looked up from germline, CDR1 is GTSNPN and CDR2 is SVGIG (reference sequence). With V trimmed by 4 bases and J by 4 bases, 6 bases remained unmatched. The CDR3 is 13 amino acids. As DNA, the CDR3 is TGTGCCTGGACCAAGGGGGCGGTAGAGACCCAGTACTTC. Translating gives CAWTKGAVETQYF.

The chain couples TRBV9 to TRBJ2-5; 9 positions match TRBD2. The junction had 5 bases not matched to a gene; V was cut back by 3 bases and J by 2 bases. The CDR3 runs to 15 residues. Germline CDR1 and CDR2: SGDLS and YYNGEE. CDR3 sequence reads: CASSASGGTQETQYF. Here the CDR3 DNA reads TGTGCCAGCAGCGCGAGCGGGGGGACTCAAGAGACCCAGTACTTC.

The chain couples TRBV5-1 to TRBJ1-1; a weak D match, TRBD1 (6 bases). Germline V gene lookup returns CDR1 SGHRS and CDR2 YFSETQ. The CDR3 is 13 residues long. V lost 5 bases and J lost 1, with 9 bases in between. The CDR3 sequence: CASSQGQNTEAFF. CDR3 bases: TGCGCCAGCAGTCAGGGGCAGAACACTGAAGCTTTCTTT. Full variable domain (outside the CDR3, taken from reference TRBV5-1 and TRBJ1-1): KAGVTQTPRYLIKTRGQQVTLSCSPISGHRSVSWYQQTPGQGLQFLFEYFSETQRNKGNFPGRFSGRQFSNSRSEMNVSTLELGDSALYLCASSQGQNTEAFFGQGTRLTVV.

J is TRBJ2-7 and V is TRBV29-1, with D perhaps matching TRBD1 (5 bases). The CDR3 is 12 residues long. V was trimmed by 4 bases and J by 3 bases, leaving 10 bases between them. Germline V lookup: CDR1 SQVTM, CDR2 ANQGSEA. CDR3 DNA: TGCAGCGTTGGTCAGGGCCGCTACGAGCAGTACTTC. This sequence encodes CSVGQGRYEQYF.

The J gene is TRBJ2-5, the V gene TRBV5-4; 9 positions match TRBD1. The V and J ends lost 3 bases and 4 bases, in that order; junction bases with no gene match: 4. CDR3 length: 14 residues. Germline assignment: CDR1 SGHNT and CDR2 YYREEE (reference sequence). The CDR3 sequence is CASSWTGVLETQYF. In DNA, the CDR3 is TGTGCCAGCAGCTGGACAGGGGTCTTAGAGACCCAGTACTTC.

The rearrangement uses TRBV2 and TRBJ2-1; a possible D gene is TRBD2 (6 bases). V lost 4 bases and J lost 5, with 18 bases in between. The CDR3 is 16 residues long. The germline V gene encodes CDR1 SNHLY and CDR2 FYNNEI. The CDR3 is CASSVLISGRDNEQFF. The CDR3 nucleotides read TGTGCCAGCAGTGTGTTAATTAGCGGCCGTGACAATGAGCAGTTCTTC.

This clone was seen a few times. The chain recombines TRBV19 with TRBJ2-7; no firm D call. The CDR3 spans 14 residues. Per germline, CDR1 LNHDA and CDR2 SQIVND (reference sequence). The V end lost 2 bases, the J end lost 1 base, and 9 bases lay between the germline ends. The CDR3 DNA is TGTGCCAGTAGTATACCACGGGTATCCTACGAGCAGTACTTC. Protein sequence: CASSIPRVSYEQYF. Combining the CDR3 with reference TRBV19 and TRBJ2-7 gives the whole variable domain DGGITQSPKYLFRKEGQNVTLSCEQNLNHDAMYWYRQDPGQGLRLIYYSQIVNDFQKGDIAEGYSVSREKKESFPLTVTSAQKNPTAFYLCASSIPRVSYEQYFGPGTRLTVT.

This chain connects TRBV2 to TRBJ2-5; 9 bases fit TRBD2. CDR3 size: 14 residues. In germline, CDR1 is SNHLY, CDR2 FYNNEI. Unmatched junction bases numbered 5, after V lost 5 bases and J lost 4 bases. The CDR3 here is CASSKLLAGETQYF. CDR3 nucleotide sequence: TGTGCCAGCAGTAAATTACTAGCGGGAGAGACCCAGTACTTC.

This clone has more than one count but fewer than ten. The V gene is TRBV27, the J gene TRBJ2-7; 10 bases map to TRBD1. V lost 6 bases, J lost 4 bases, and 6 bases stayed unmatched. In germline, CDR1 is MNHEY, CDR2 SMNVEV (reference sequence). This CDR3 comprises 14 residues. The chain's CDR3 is CASRGDRGLYEQYF. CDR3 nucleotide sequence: TGTGCCAGCAGGGGTGACAGGGGGCTGTACGAGCAGTACTTC.

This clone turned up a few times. CDR3 in amino acids: CASSPLSSNGGGLQFF. CDR3 DNA: TGTGCCAGCTCACCACTTTCTTCTAATGGGGGCGGCCTGCAGTTCTTC. This chain links TRBV18 with TRBJ2-1; a weak D match, TRBD1 (6 bases). V was clipped by 1 base and J by 12 bases, with 22 bases between them. The CDR3 has 16 amino acids. Germline values: CDR1 KGHSH, CDR2 LQKENI.

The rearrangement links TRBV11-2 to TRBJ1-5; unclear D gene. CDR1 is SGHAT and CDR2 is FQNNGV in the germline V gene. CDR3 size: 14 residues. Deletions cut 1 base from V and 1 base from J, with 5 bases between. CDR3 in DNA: TGTGCCAGCAGCTTAGGTGGCAGCAATCAGCCCCAGCATTTT. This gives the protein CASSLGGSNQPQHF.

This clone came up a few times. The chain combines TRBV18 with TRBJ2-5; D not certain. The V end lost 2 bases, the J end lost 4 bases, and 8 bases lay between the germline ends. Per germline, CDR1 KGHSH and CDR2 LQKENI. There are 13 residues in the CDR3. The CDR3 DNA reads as TGTGCCAGCTCACCATACGCAGGAGAGACCCAGTACTTC. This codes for CASSPYAGETQYF.

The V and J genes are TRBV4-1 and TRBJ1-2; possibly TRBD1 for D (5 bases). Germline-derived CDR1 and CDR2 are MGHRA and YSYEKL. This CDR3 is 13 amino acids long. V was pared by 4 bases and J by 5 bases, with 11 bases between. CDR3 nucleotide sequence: TGCGCCAGCAGCCCAGGGCATAGGTATGGCTACACCTTC. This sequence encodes CASSPGHRYGYTF.

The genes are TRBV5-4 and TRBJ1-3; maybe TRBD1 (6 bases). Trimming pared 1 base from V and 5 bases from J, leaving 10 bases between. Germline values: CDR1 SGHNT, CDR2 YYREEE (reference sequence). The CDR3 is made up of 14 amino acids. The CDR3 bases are TGTGCCAGCAGCTTGTTGGGGGCTCGAAACACCATATATTTT. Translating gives CASSLLGARNTIYF.

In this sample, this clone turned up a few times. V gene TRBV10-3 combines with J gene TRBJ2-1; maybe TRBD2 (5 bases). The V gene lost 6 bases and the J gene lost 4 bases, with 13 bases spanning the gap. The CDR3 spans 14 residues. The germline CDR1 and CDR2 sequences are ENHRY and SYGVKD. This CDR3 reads CAISGDQNYNEQFF. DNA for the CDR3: TGTGCCATCAGCGGGGATCAAAATTACAATGAGCAGTTCTTC.

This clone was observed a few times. CDR3 amino acids: CASSFGMGKHQPQHF. CDR3 nucleotide sequence: TGTGCCAGCAGCTTTGGAATGGGCAAACATCAGCCCCAGCATTTT. V usage is TRBV5-6 and J usage is TRBJ1-5; the D is unclear. CDR3 size: 15 residues. V lost 2 bases and J lost 5, with 14 bases in between. Germline V gives CDR1 SGHDT, CDR2 YYEEEE.

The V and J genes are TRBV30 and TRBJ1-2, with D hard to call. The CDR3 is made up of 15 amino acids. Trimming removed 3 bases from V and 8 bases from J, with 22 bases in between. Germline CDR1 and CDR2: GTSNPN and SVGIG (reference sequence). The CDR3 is CAWSARRSGVGGYTF. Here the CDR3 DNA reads TGTGCCTGGAGCGCAAGGCGTAGCGGGGTAGGCGGCTACACCTTC. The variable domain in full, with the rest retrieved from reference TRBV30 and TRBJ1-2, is SQTIHQWPATLVQPVGSPLSLECTVEGTSNPNLYWYRQAAGRGLQLLFYSVGIGQISSEVPQNLSASRPQDRQFILSSKKLLLSDSGFYLCAWSARRSGVGGYTFGSGTRLTVV.

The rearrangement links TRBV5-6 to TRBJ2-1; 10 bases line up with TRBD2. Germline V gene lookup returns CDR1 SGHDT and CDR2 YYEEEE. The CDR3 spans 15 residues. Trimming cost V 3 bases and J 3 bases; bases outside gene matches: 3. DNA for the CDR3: TGTGCCAGCAGCTGGGGACTAGCGCGCTACAATGAGCAGTTCTTC. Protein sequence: CASSWGLARYNEQFF.

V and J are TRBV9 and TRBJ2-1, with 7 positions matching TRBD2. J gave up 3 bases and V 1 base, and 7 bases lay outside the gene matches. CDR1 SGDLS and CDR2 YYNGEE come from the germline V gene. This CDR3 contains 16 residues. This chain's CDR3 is CASSVSVGLVYNEQFF. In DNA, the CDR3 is TGTGCCAGCAGCGTATCCGTAGGACTAGTCTACAATGAGCAGTTCTTC.

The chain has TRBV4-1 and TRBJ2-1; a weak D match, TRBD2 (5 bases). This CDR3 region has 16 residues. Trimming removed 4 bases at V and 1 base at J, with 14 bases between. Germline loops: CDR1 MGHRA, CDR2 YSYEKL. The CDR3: CASSRLGLESYNEQFF. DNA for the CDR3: TGCGCCAGCAGCCGCTTAGGACTGGAGTCCTACAATGAGCAGTTCTTC.

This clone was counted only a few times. The CDR3 spells CASSPAWPKRNSPLHF. For the CDR3, the DNA is TGTGCCAGCAGCCCTGCCTGGCCCAAACGCAATTCACCCCTCCACTTT. This chain connects TRBV7-6 to TRBJ1-6; D gene uncertain. Germline lookup yields CDR1 SGHVS and CDR2 FNYEAQ. V was cut by 5 bases and J by 7 bases, with 18 bases left in between. There are 16 residues in the CDR3.

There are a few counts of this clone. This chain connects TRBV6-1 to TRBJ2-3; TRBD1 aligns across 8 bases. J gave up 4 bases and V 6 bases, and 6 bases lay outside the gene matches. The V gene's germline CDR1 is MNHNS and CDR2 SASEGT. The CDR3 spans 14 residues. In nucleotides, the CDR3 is TGTGCCAGCAGCGGACAGGGAGGCCCAGATACGCAGTATTTT. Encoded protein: CASSGQGGPDTQYF.

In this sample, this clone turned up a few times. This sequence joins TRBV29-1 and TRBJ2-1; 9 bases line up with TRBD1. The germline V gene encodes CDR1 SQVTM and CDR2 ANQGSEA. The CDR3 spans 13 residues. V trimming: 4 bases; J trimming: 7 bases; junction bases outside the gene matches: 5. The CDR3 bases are TGCAGCGTTGGGGACAGGGCGAGTAATGAGCAGTTCTTC. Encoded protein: CSVGDRASNEQFF.

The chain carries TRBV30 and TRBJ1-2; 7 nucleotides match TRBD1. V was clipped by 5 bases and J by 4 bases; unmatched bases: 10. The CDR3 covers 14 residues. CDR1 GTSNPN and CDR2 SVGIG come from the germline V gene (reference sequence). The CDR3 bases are TGTGCCTGGTTGTCTCCGGGACAGACCTATGGCTACACCTTC. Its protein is CAWLSPGQTYGYTF.

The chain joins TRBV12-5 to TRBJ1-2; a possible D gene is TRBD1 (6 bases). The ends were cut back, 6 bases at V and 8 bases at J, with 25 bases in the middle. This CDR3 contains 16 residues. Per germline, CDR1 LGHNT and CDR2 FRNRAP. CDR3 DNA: TGTGCTAGTGGCCACACAGGGCCCTCCCTGTGGATCGGCTACACCTTC. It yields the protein CASGHTGPSLWIGYTF.